This T cell receptor beta chain was identified during a study of OX40 agonist ivuxolimab in advanced cancers. Background on the study: Partial responses were achieved by three patients, one with hepatocellular carcinoma and two with cutaneous melanoma.

General study results and limits: By week 6 at 0.1 to 3.0 mg/kg, blood CD4+ and CD8+ T cells had expanded clonally.

Sequenced by immunoSEQ multiplex PCR; TCRdb stores in-frame clones only, minus some. Among 75,000 to 80,000 clones, more than 75% were seen once, and the ten largest hold 5.5% to 6.5%. Notes on this clone: Antigen specificity is unknown.

The CDR3 sequence is 15 residues long. Germline CDR1 MNHNS, CDR2 SASEGT. V was trimmed by 4 bases and J by 7 bases, leaving 19 bases between them. The sample in question was CD4+ or CD8+ T cells sorted from blood, obtained in a trial of the OX40 agonist ivuxolimab. V is TRBV6-1 and J is TRBJ1-2; TRBD1 is a possible D gene (5 bases). This TCR derives from an adult with an advanced solid tumor such as melanoma, head and neck, liver or kidney cancer. CDR3 sequence reads: CASSGPWDAAFGYTF. In DNA, the CDR3 is TGTGCCAGCAGTGGGCCTTGGGACGCCGCCTTTGGCTACACCTTC.